The 5 T cell receptor beta chains in this list originate from one sample, sequenced in a study of blood T cell repertoires in COVID-19. The table came from immunoSEQ multiplex PCR; TCRdb's copy has only in-frame clones and leaves some out. The sample holds 200,000 to 250,000 clones, approximately 83% seen once. Specimen: peripheral blood. These receptors came from a woman in her twenties or thirties who had recovered from COVID-19.

The rearrangement uses TRBV15 and TRBJ1-3; D is possibly TRBD1 (6 bases). The CDR3 consists of 19 residues. The germline V and J ends were trimmed by 0 bases and 2 bases, with 20 bases remaining between them. Germline V gives CDR1 LNHNV, CDR2 YYDKDF (reference sequence). The CDR3 region is CATSRDYGPGTSAGNTIYF. In DNA form, the CDR3 reads TGTGCCACCAGCAGAGATTACGGGCCGGGGACAAGCGCTGGAAACACCATATATTTT. The full variable domain, with the rest looked up from reference TRBV15 and TRBJ1-3, is DAMVIQNPRYQVTQFGKPVTLSCSQTLNHNVMYWYQQKSSQAPKLLFHYYDKDFNNEADTPDNFQSRRPNTSFCFLDIRSPGLGDTAMYLCATSRDYGPGTSAGNTIYFGEGSWLTVV.

The chain couples TRBV2 to TRBJ1-5; 8 bases match TRBD1. The trim removed 4 bases at V and 7 bases at J, leaving 9 bases unmatched. Germline V lookup: CDR1 SNHLY, CDR2 FYNNEI. This CDR3 has 15 residues. CDR3 region: CASSVGGQGRQPQHF. The CDR3 coding sequence is TGTGCCAGCAGTGTCGGCGGACAGGGCAGACAGCCCCAGCATTTT.

This clone appeared once. The rearrangement links TRBV9 to TRBJ2-1; 8 bases are a match to TRBD1. V gave up 0 bases and J gave up 3 bases; unmatched junction bases: 2. CDR1 and CDR2 from the germline V gene are SGDLS and YYNGEE. The CDR3 spans 15 residues. The DNA for the CDR3 is TGTGCCAGCAGCGTAGCTGGGACAGGCTACAATGAGCAGTTCTTC. Protein: CASSVAGTGYNEQFF.

The gene calls are TRBV5-1 and TRBJ2-5, with D tentatively TRBD2 (6 bases). CDR1 SGHRS and CDR2 YFSETQ come from the germline V gene. Between the trimmed V and J ends, which lost 0 bases and 2 bases, there was a span of 11 bases. This CDR3 is 15 amino acids long. This chain's CDR3 is CASSLVRAGQETQYF. As DNA, the CDR3 is TGCGCCAGCAGCTTGGTGAGGGCGGGACAAGAGACCCAGTACTTC.

The rearrangement uses TRBV23-1 and TRBJ2-1, with TRBD1 as a possible D gene (6 bases). TRBV23-1 is flagged as an ORF with uncertain function. Trimming left V 7 bases short and J 10 bases short, with 8 bases between. CDR3 length: 10 amino acids. The CDR3 sequence: CASTTGEQFF. The DNA of the CDR3 is TGCGCCAGCACAACAGGGGAGCAGTTCTTC.